This T cell receptor (beta chain) was captured by sequencing in a study of CD8 T cells in ankylosing spondylitis. The length of the CDR3 is 11 residues. Trimming took 3 bases from V and 9 from J, leaving 7 bases between them. The germline CDR1 and CDR2 sequences are SGHDT and YYEEEE. TCRdb recomputed calls from the 5' RACE reads with MiXCR, one row per CDR3 protein. The sample carries 200,000 or so distinct CDR3 sequences, under 15% recorded once. The material sequenced was blood, either unsorted or a sorted T cell fraction (not recorded which). The clonotype was recovered from a female donor with ankylosing spondylitis or in good health (not recorded which). V gene TRBV5-6 combines with J gene TRBJ2-4; D is perhaps TRBD2 (6 bases). CDR3 sequence reads: CASSSGGIQYF. The CDR3 coding sequence is TGTGCCAGCAGCTCCGGGGGCATTCAGTACTTC.